What follows describes a single T cell receptor (beta chain). What it binds is not known. The junction departs from the called germline gene at one end, perhaps through a read error. Healthy individuals of Caucasian origin from Russia, aged roughly 6 to 90, served as donors. Roughly 9.5 milliliters of peripheral blood were drawn from each donor into EDTA-treated tubes. Sample-barcoded 5' priming and a J-beta primer mix drove a second PCR of about 6 to 11 cycles. Each cDNA molecule carried a tag from a template-switch adaptor that contained 12 random nucleotides. Each CDR3 protein is one row after TCRdb ran MiXCR on the 5' RACE reads. The sample holds 700,000 to 850,000 distinct CDR3 sequences, around 34% seen once. The sample is drawn from a study of blood T cells in healthy people across ages. Germline CDR1 SGHRS, CDR2 YFSETQ. The CDR3 sequence is 15 residues long. Whole-study findings and limits: Long-lived donors had more naive CD4+ cells and higher diversity than aged donors.

This TCR derives from a man aged 18-30 years in good health. The V and J genes are TRBV5-1 and TRBJ1-1; D perhaps matches TRBD1 (5 bases). The specimen was blood. CDR3 protein: CVSSLVGQLNTEAFF. The DNA for the CDR3 is TGCGTCAGCAGCTTGGTGGGGCAGTTGAACACTGAAGCTTTCTTT.